What follows describes a single T cell receptor (beta chain). This entry comes from a study of blood T cell repertoires in COVID-19. About the research overall: Sites in the United States, Italy and Spain provided acute and convalescent COVID-19 samples. In each case, the material was cDNA or gDNA derived from T cells, B-cell-depleted T cells, or PBMCs.

J was trimmed by 7 bases and V by 6 bases; bases with no gene match: 6. Looked up from germline, CDR1 is SGHDT and CDR2 is YYEEEE. CDR3 length: 14 residues. Original processing methods: From reference gene primer amplification, estimates of nucleated cell counts were derived. Produced via immunoSEQ multiplex PCR; TCRdb's table is partial and in-frame only. V and J calls and clone size come straight from that table; D and trimming were deduced from the DNA. This table has about 160,000 clones, 60% to 85% appearing once. The sample taken for sequencing was peripheral blood. The V and J genes are TRBV5-6 and TRBJ2-2; 10 bases agree with TRBD1. The sequence was collected from a man in his 60s with acute or convalescent COVID-19. CDR3 DNA: TGTGCCAGCACCGGGACAGGGGTTGTCGGGGAGCTGTTTTTT. This codes for CASTGTGVVGELFF.